This TCR beta chain was recorded in a study of T cell responses to AZD1222 COVID-19 vaccine. General study findings and limits: Among AZD1222 vaccinees, only six or seven were seropositive at baseline. Clonal diversity was possibly underestimated; the donors were predominantly white British and more often female.

Assay used: immunoSEQ multiplex PCR; TCRdb lists only in-frame clones, some missing. This table has 110,000 to 150,000 clones, 93% appearing once. V lost 3 bases, J lost 7 bases, and 8 bases stayed unmatched. Looked up from germline, CDR1 is SGDLS and CDR2 is YYNGEE. The length of the CDR3 is 14 residues. With respect to this clone: Its antigen remains unidentified.

V is TRBV9 and J is TRBJ1-2; 8 bases are a match to TRBD1. This clonotype was sampled from an adult in good health. Sequenced material: peripheral blood, taken on day 0 of AZD1222 vaccination. CDR3 in amino acids: CASSARGLAGGYTF. The CDR3 nucleotides are TGTGCCAGCAGCGCCAGGGGGCTGGCGGGTGGCTACACCTTC.